One and the same sample provided the 23 T cell receptor beta chains below, sequenced in a study of T cell responses to AZD1222 COVID-19 vaccine. Libraries were prepared by immunoSEQ multiplex PCR; TCRdb keeps only in-frame clonotypes and omits some of them. The sample records approximately 220,000 clones, roughly 91% being singletons. The sequenced sample was peripheral blood, obtained on day 0 of MenACWY control vaccination. Every receptor here comes from an adult in good health.

The chain carries TRBV29-1 and TRBJ2-1; D may be TRBD1 or TRBD2 (5 bases each). V was clipped by 7 bases and J by 8 bases, with 15 bases between them. In germline, CDR1 is SQVTM, CDR2 ANQGSEA. There are 12 residues in the CDR3. The CDR3 sequence is CSAGLRADEQFF. The CDR3 bases are TGCAGCGCCGGACTCAGGGCGGATGAGCAGTTCTTC.

The rearrangement uses TRBV5-1 and TRBJ2-2; 9 nucleotides match TRBD2. V gave up 3 bases and J gave up 5 bases; unmatched junction bases: 8. The V gene's germline CDR1 is SGHRS and CDR2 YFSETQ. The CDR3 is 16 residues long. CDR3: CASSSAASGATGELFF. The DNA for the CDR3 is TGCGCCAGCAGCTCGGCGGCTAGCGGGGCGACCGGGGAGCTGTTTTTT.

V usage is TRBV5-1 and J usage is TRBJ1-4, with D possibly TRBD1 on 6 matching bases. The CDR3 length is 13 residues. Trimming removed 4 bases from V and 13 bases from J, with 17 bases in between. Germline V gene data show CDR1 as SGHRS and CDR2 as YFSETQ. The CDR3 DNA reads as TGCGCCAGCAGCCCGGACAGCGCGGCGGGACTGTTTTTT. Translation gives CASSPDSAAGLFF.

This clone appeared once. The chain recombines TRBV7-2 with TRBJ1-2, with a weak D call TRBD1 (6 bases). Germline assignment: CDR1 SGHTA and CDR2 FQGNSA. The V end was cut by 5 bases, the J end by 0 bases, with 19 bases between. The CDR3 runs to 17 residues. The CDR3 loop reads CASSDPGTRSSNYGYTF. CDR3 nucleotide sequence: TGTGCCAGCAGCGACCCCGGGACAAGAAGTTCTAACTATGGCTACACCTTC.

The rearrangement uses TRBV7-3 and TRBJ1-6; maybe TRBD1 (5 bases). V gave up 4 bases and J gave up 7 bases, with 14 bases separating them. CDR3 length: 15 residues. Germline lookup yields CDR1 SGHTA and CDR2 FQGTGA. For the CDR3, the DNA is TGTGCCAGCAGCTGGGACCACACGGGGAATTCACCCCTCCACTTT. It specifies CASSWDHTGNSPLHF.

In this sample, this clone turned up once. This sequence joins TRBV11-2 and TRBJ1-3; D unresolved. The CDR3 extends over 12 amino acids. V lost 3 bases and J 2 bases, leaving 2 bases between the germline ends. Germline CDR1 SGHAT, CDR2 FQNNGV. CDR3 sequence: CASSFPGNTIYF. The DNA of the CDR3 is TGTGCCAGCAGCTTTCCTGGAAACACCATATATTTT.

The V gene is TRBV4-1, the J gene TRBJ1-1, with D perhaps matching TRBD1 (5 bases). V lost 1 base to trimming and J lost 11 bases, with 14 bases between them. The CDR3 is 13 residues long. Germline V gene data show CDR1 as MGHRA and CDR2 as YSYEKL. CDR3 sequence reads: CASSQVNRAGAFF. The DNA for the CDR3 is TGCGCCAGCAGCCAAGTTAACCGGGCAGGGGCTTTCTTT.

The chain links TRBV29-1 to TRBJ2-1; D not certain. Germline loops: CDR1 SQVTM, CDR2 ANQGSEA. With 2 bases removed from V and 9 bases from J, the gap between germline ends came to 17 bases. CDR3 length equals 14 residues. The CDR3 here is CSVESPTSWGEQFF. DNA for the CDR3: TGCAGCGTTGAATCCCCAACCTCGTGGGGTGAGCAGTTCTTC.

V is TRBV9 and J is TRBJ2-7; D ambiguous. Germline V CDR1 and CDR2: SGDLS, YYNGEE. The ends were cut back, 0 bases at V and 4 bases at J, with 8 bases in the middle. The CDR3 runs to 13 residues. This CDR3 is CASSVGAVYEQYF. For the CDR3, the DNA is TGTGCCAGCAGCGTAGGGGCAGTATACGAGCAGTACTTC.

The CDR3 DNA follows: TGTGCCACCAGTGATTCTGGACAGGGAGAGACCCAGTACTTC. It is translated as CATSDSGQGETQYF. This chain joins TRBV24-1 and TRBJ2-5, with 8 bases lining up with TRBD1. The germline V gene has CDR1 KGHDR and CDR2 SFDVKD. The CDR3 runs 14 residues. V lost 2 bases to trimming and J lost 4 bases; unmatched junction nucleotides: 2.

The chain joins TRBV5-5 to TRBJ2-2; D not resolved. From germline, CDR1 is SGHKS and CDR2 YYEKEE (reference sequence). The CDR3 has 15 residues. Trimming shortened V by 1 base and J by 2 bases, and 9 bases separated the two germline ends. The CDR3 sequence is CASSLSSSNTGELFF. DNA for the CDR3: TGTGCCAGCAGCTTGTCCTCCTCCAACACCGGGGAGCTGTTTTTT.

The chain is built from TRBV5-5 and TRBJ2-1, with TRBD2 as a possible D gene (5 bases). The CDR3 contains 14 residues. Germline V lookup: CDR1 SGHKS, CDR2 YYEKEE (reference sequence). Trimming took 3 bases from V and 5 from J, leaving 12 bases between them. CDR3 region: CASSYGSGNNEQFF. Written as DNA, the CDR3 is TGTGCCAGCAGCTACGGGTCGGGGAACAATGAGCAGTTCTTC.

The chain has TRBV13 and TRBJ1-2, with no clear D. This CDR3 is built from 18 residues. Per germline, CDR1 PRHDT and CDR2 FYEKMQ (reference sequence). The V gene lost 4 bases and the J gene lost 0 bases, with 21 bases spanning the gap. The CDR3 sequence is CASSSLENLPTTNYGYTF. The CDR3 DNA sequence: TGTGCCAGCAGCTCCCTGGAGAACCTGCCCACCACTAACTATGGCTACACCTTC.

V usage is TRBV19 and J usage is TRBJ1-5, with 8 bases fitting TRBD1. CDR3 length equals 15 residues. Per the germline V gene, CDR1 is LNHDA and CDR2 is SQIVND (reference sequence). V shed 7 bases and J 2 bases; nucleotides not matched to a gene: 7. The CDR3 DNA reads TGTGCCAGTACCCGACAGGGGAACGGCAATCAGCCCCAGCATTTT. Its protein product is CASTRQGNGNQPQHF.

In this sample, this clone turned up once. The chain couples TRBV3-1 (or the pseudogene TRBV3-2) to TRBJ2-7; TRBD2 agrees at 9 bases. Germline V gives CDR1 LGHDT, CDR2 YNNKEL (reference sequence). The CDR3 length is 15 residues. The V segment lost 6 bases and the J segment 0 bases; nucleotides outside the gene matches: 6. The CDR3 nucleotides are TGTGCCAGCAGTGCTAGCGGGGCGAGCTCCTACGAGCAGTACTTC. Amino acids: CASSASGASSYEQYF.

This sequence joins TRBV7-9 and TRBJ1-6; TRBD1 aligns across 7 bases. The CDR3 covers 14 residues. The V segment lost 3 bases and the J segment 12 bases; nucleotides outside the gene matches: 8. From germline, CDR1 is SEHNR and CDR2 FQNEAQ (reference sequence). The CDR3 region is CASSFSTGREPLHF. The DNA of the CDR3 is TGTGCCAGCAGCTTTTCGACAGGGAGGGAACCCCTCCACTTT.

The chain links TRBV5-6 to TRBJ2-7, with TRBD1 matching over 7 bases. The V gene end was trimmed by 4 bases and the J gene end by 4 bases; junction bases not matched to a gene: 8. The germline V gene encodes CDR1 SGHDT and CDR2 YYEEEE. The CDR3 totals 14 residues. CDR3 amino acids: CASSRQGAIYEQYF. CDR3 DNA sequence: TGTGCCAGCAGCAGACAGGGAGCGATTTACGAGCAGTACTTC.

This clone was picked up one time. The V gene is TRBV5-1, the J gene TRBJ2-1; perhaps TRBD1 as D (6 bases). Trimming removed 4 bases from V and 6 bases from J, with 8 bases in between. There are 12 residues in the CDR3. Germline V lookup: CDR1 SGHRS, CDR2 YFSETQ. The CDR3 reads CASSKQGNEQFF. CDR3 coding DNA: TGCGCCAGCAGCAAACAGGGCAATGAGCAGTTCTTC.

The chain has TRBV5-1 and TRBJ2-3; 12 nucleotides align to TRBD2. V shed 4 bases, J shed 5 bases, and the junction held 5 bases outside the gene matches. The CDR3 is 15 amino acids. Germline assignment: CDR1 SGHRS and CDR2 YFSETQ. This CDR3 reads CASSASGGAQDTQYF. DNA for the CDR3: TGCGCCAGCAGCGCTAGCGGGGGGGCCCAAGATACGCAGTATTTT.

This chain uses TRBV19 with TRBJ1-4; D call uncertain. CDR3 size: 15 residues. The germline CDR1 and CDR2 sequences are LNHDA and SQIVND (reference sequence). V lost 8 bases to trimming and J lost 5 bases, with 18 bases between them. CDR3 sequence: CASGARTSGNEKLFF. The CDR3 nucleotides read TGTGCCAGTGGAGCAAGGACTTCGGGGAATGAAAAACTGTTTTTT.

This chain uses TRBV5-4 with TRBJ2-1, with a weak D call TRBD2 (5 bases). Trimming shortened V by 4 bases and J by 0 bases, and 14 bases separated the two germline ends. The CDR3 consists of 16 residues. Germline V gene lookup returns CDR1 SGHNT and CDR2 YYREEE (reference sequence). The chain's CDR3 is CASSSPRGLSYNEQFF. Here the CDR3 DNA reads TGTGCCAGCAGCAGTCCGAGAGGGCTCTCCTACAATGAGCAGTTCTTC.

CDR3 amino acids: CASSPGGGGLNTEAFF. CDR3 sequence (DNA): TGTGCCAGCAGCCCGGGAGGAGGGGGACTGAACACTGAAGCTTTCTTT. This chain joins TRBV3-1 (or the pseudogene TRBV3-2) and TRBJ1-1, with a weak D call TRBD1 (6 bases). Germline V lookup: CDR1 LGHDT, CDR2 YNNKEL (reference sequence). The germline V and J ends were trimmed by 4 bases and 0 bases, with 15 bases remaining between them. CDR3 size: 16 residues.

The chain links TRBV4-2 to TRBJ1-1; tentatively, D is TRBD1 (5 bases). Germline lookup yields CDR1 LGHNA and CDR2 YNFKEQ. The V end lost 6 bases, the J end lost 4 bases, and 12 bases lay between the germline ends. The CDR3 covers 13 residues. DNA of the CDR3: TGTGCCAGCAGGACGGGGGGGAGCACTGAAGCTTTCTTT. Amino acid sequence: CASRTGGSTEAFF.